This TCR beta chain comes out of a study of OX40 agonist ivuxolimab in advanced cancers. Overall study: Six ivuxolimab dose levels, 0.01 to 10 mg/kg, were given intravenously every 2 weeks.

Looked up from germline, CDR1 is KGHSH and CDR2 is LQKENI. V was pared by 1 base and J by 7 bases, with 13 bases between. The CDR3 runs 15 residues. The repertoire was sequenced with immunoSEQ multiplex PCR; TCRdb's copy has only in-frame clones and lacks some. The sample holds about 65,000 clones; approximately 89% are singletons and the top ten take around 1.1%. The chain recombines TRBV18 with TRBJ1-4; D not certain. The sequenced sample was CD4+ or CD8+ T cells sorted from blood, obtained in a trial of the OX40 agonist ivuxolimab. This clonotype was sampled from an adult with an advanced solid tumor such as melanoma, head and neck, liver or kidney cancer. The CDR3 is CASSPRVGGGEKLFF. DNA for the CDR3: TGTGCCAGCTCACCACGGGTAGGAGGCGGTGAAAAACTGTTTTTT.